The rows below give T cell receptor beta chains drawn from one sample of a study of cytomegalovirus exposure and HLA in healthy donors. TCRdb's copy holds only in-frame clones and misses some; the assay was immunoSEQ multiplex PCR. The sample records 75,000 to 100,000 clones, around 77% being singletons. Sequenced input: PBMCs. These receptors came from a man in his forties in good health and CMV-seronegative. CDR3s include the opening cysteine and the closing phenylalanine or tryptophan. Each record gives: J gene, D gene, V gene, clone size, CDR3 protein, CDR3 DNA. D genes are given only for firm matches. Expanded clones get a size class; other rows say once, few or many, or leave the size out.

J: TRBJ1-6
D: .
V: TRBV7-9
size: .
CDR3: CASSGEGNNSPLHF
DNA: TGTGCCAGCAGCGGCGAGGGAAATAATTCACCCCTCCACTTT

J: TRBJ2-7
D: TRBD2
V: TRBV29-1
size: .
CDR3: CSVLGLAGGFYEQYF
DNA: TGCAGCGTCCTGGGACTAGCGGGAGGGTTTTACGAGCAGTACTTC

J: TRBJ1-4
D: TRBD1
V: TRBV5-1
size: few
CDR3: CASSLAGQGAEKLFF
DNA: TGCGCCAGCAGCTTGGCCGGGCAGGGGGCTGAAAAACTGTTTTTT

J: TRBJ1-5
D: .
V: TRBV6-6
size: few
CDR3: CASTQGKGNQPQHF
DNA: TGTGCCAGCACCCAGGGGAAGGGGAATCAGCCCCAGCATTTT

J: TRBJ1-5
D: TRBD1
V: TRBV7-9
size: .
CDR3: CASSLGQGQPQHF
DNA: TGTGCCAGCAGCTTGGGACAGGGCCAGCCCCAGCATTTT

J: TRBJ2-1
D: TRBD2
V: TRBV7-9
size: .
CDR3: CASSLVAGGNEQFF
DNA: TGTGCCAGCAGCTTAGTAGCGGGGGGGAATGAGCAGTTCTTC

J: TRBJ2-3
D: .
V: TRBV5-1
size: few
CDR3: CASSLGSGSSTDTQYF
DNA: TGCGCCAGCAGCCTGGGTAGCGGATCTAGCACAGATACGCAGTATTTT

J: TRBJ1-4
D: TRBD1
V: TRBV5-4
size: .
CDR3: CASSRDRGSEKLFF
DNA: TGTGCCAGCAGCCGGGACAGGGGCAGCGAAAAACTGTTTTTT

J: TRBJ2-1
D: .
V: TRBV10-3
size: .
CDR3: CATRVSYNEQFF
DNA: TGTGCCACCCGGGTTTCCTACAATGAGCAGTTCTTC

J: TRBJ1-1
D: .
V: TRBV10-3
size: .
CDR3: CAIAGPNTEAFF
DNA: TGTGCCATCGCAGGCCCGAACACTGAAGCTTTCTTT

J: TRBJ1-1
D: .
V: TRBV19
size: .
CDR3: CASSIDPGKRGKKNTEAFF
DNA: TGTGCCAGTAGTATAGATCCCGGGAAAAGGGGGAAAAAGAACACTGAAGCTTTCTTT

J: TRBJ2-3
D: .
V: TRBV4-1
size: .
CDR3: CASSQAESSSTDTQYF
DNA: TGCGCCAGCAGCCAAGCCGAGTCTTCCAGCACAGATACGCAGTATTTT

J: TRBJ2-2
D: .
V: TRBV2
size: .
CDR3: CASSEIGGNTGELFF
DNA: TGTGCCAGCAGTGAGATCGGGGGGAACACCGGGGAGCTGTTTTTT

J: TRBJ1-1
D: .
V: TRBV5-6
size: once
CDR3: CASSVGREGEAFF
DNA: TGTGCCAGCAGCGTAGGGAGGGAAGGTGAAGCTTTCTTT

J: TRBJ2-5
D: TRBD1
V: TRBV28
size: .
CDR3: CASSFGGQGATVTQYF
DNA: TGTGCCAGCAGTTTTGGCGGACAGGGGGCGACTGTGACCCAGTACTTC

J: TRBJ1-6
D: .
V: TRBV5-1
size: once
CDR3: CASSYSPPGDDSPLHF
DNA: TGCGCCAGCAGCTACAGCCCGCCGGGGGATGATTCACCCCTCCACTTT

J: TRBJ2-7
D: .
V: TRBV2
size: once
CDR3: CASSDGGGYSYEQYF
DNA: TGTGCCAGCAGTGATGGTGGCGGGTACTCCTACGAGCAGTACTTC

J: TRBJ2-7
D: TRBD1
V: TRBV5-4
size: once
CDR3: CASSLKQGIYEQYF
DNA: TGTGCCAGCAGCTTGAAACAGGGGATCTACGAGCAGTACTTC

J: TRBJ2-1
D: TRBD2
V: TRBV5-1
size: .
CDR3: CASSLLASGSNEQFF
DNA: TGCGCCAGCAGCTTGTTGGCTAGCGGGAGTAATGAGCAGTTCTTC

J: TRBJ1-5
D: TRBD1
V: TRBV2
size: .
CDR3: CASSEGTGKMSNQPQHF
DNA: TGTGCCAGCAGTGAAGGGACAGGGAAGATGAGCAATCAGCCCCAGCATTTT

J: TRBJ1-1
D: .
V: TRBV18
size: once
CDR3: CASSPRETEAFF
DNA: TGTGCCAGCTCACCAAGGGAGACTGAAGCTTTCTTT

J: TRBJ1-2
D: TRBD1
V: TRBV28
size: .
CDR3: CASSLLGQVYGYTF
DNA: TGTGCCAGCAGTTTATTGGGACAGGTCTATGGCTACACCTTC

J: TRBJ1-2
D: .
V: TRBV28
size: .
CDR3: CASRTRDYGYTF
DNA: TGTGCCAGCAGAACCAGGGACTATGGCTACACCTTC

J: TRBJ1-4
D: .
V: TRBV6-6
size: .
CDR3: CASSYSQGGEKLFF
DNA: TGTGCCAGCAGTTACTCCCAGGGTGGTGAAAAACTGTTTTTT

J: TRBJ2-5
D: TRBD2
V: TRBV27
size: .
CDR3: CASSLAGGPRETQYF
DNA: TGTGCCAGCAGTCTAGCGGGGGGGCCACGGGAGACCCAGTACTTC

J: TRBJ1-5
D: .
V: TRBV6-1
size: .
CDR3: CASSSRPRGAQPQHF
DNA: TGTGCCAGCAGCTCCAGGCCTAGGGGTGCTCAGCCCCAGCATTTT

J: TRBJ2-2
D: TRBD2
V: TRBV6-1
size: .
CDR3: CASLAGPDTGELFF
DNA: TGTGCCAGTTTAGCGGGGCCGGACACCGGGGAGCTGTTTTTT

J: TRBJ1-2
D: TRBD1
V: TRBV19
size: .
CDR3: CASSVTGHDYGYTF
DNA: TGTGCCAGTAGTGTGACAGGGCACGACTATGGCTACACCTTC

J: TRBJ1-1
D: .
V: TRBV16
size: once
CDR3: CASSRQGTTLTEAFF
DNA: TGTGCCAGCAGCCGCCAGGGGACAACCCTCACTGAAGCTTTCTTT

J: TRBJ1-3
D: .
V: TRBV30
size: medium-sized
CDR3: CAWGGSGSGNTIYF
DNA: TGTGCCTGGGGGGGGTCTGGTTCTGGAAACACCATATATTTT

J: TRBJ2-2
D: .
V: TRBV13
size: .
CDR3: CASSLGIGENTGELFF
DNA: TGTGCCAGCAGCTTAGGTATCGGGGAGAACACCGGGGAGCTGTTTTTT

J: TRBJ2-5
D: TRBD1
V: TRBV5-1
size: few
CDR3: CASSLGTGGGETQYF
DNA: TGCGCCAGCAGCTTAGGGACAGGGGGCGGAGAGACCCAGTACTTC

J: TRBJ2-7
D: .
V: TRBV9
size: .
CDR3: CASSVASSGAYEQYF
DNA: TGTGCCAGCAGCGTAGCTTCAAGCGGAGCCTACGAGCAGTACTTC

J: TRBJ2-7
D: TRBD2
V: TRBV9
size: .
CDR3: CASSVASGGSPDEQYF
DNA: TGTGCCAGCAGCGTAGCTAGCGGGGGGTCCCCCGACGAGCAGTACTTC

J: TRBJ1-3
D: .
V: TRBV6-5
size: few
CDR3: CASRSTGAGNTIYF
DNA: TGTGCCAGCAGATCTACCGGGGCTGGAAACACCATATATTTT

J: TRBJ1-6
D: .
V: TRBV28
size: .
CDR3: CASSYFRQAYNSPLHF
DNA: TGTGCCAGCAGTTATTTCCGACAGGCTTACAATTCACCCCTCCACTTT

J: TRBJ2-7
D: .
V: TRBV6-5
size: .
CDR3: CASSYSKTAYEQYF
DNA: TGTGCCAGCAGTTACTCAAAGACAGCCTACGAGCAGTACTTC

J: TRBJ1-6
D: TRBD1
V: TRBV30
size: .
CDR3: CAWGRDRVNSPLHF
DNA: TGTGCCTGGGGAAGGGACAGGGTGAATTCACCCCTCCACTTT

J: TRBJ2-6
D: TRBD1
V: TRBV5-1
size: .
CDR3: CASSLPGQGTPGANVLTF
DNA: TGCGCCAGCAGCCTGCCGGGACAGGGTACACCTGGGGCCAACGTCCTGACTTTC

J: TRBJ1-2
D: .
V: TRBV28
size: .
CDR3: CASSVPREGNYGYTF
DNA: TGTGCCAGCAGTGTGCCCCGCGAGGGCAACTATGGCTACACCTTC

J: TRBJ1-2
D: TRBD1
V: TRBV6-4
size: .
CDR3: CASSDSRRGNYGYTF
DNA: TGTGCCAGCAGTGACTCCCGCAGGGGGAACTATGGCTACACCTTC

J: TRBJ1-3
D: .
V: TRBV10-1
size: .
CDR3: CASSEDNSGNTIYF
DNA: TGCGCCAGCAGTGAGGACAACTCTGGAAACACCATATATTTT

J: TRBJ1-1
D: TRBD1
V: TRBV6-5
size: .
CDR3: CASSFGQGLTEAFF
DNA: TGTGCCAGCAGTTTCGGACAGGGGTTAACTGAAGCTTTCTTT

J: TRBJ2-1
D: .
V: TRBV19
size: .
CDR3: CASSGPGQSSYNEQFF
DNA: TGTGCCAGTAGTGGCCCGGGACAAAGCTCCTACAATGAGCAGTTCTTC

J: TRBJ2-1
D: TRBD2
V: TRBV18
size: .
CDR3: CASSPPGLAGGLEQFF
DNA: TGTGCCAGCTCACCACCGGGACTAGCGGGAGGACTCGAGCAGTTCTTC